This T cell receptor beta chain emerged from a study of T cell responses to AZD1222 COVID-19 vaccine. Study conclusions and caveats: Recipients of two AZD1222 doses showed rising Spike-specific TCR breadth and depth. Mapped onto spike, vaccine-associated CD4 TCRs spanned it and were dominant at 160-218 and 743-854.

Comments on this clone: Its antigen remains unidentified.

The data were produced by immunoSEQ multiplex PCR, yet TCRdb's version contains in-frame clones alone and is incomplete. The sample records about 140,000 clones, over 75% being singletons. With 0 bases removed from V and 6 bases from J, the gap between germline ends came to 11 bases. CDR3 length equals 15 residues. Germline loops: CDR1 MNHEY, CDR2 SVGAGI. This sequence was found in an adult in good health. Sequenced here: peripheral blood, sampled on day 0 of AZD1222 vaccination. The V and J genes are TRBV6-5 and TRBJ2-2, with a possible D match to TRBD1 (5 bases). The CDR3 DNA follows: TGTGCCAGCAGTTACTCGGCAGGGTATCCCGGGGAGCTGTTTTTT. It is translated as CASSYSAGYPGELFF.